This T cell receptor beta chain was sequenced for a study of T cell changes during pregnancy in multiple sclerosis. Germline CDR1 is SNHLY and CDR2 is FYNNEI. V was trimmed by 4 bases and J by 2 bases, leaving 11 bases between them. CDR3 length: 14 amino acids. The method was immunoSEQ multiplex PCR; TCRdb's version includes in-frame clones alone and lacks a portion of them. The sample records 50,000 to 65,000 clones, approximately 89% being singletons. This chain connects TRBV2 to TRBJ1-1; D possibly corresponds to TRBD1 (5 bases). The receptor was derived from a female donor with multiple sclerosis, enrolled in a pregnancy study. The sample in question was peripheral blood, obtained after pregnancy. This chain's CDR3 is CASSVNRRNTEAFF. CDR3 coding DNA: TGTGCCAGCAGTGTTAACAGGCGCAACACTGAAGCTTTCTTT.